Here is one T cell receptor (beta chain) with its context. The data belong to a study of blood T cell repertoires in COVID-19. Background on the study: Some COVID-19 samples were acute and others convalescent; all came from the United States, Italy and Spain. The analysed material was cDNA or gDNA that came from T cells, B-cell-depleted T cells, or PBMCs.

Germline values: CDR1 SGHVS, CDR2 FQNEAQ. V was pared by 0 bases and J by 0 bases, with 5 bases of the junction left unmatched. The CDR3 is 19 residues long. Authors' data handling: Nucleated cell counts were estimated from reference gene primer amplification. Data came from immunoSEQ multiplex PCR; TCRdb stores just in-frame clones and leaves some out. D and trimming come from the DNA, and the V and J calls and clone size come from that table. Here the sample spans around 260,000 clones, around nine tenths being singletons. V and J are TRBV7-8 and TRBJ2-1, with 13 bases fitting TRBD2. Material: peripheral blood. This clonotype was obtained from a man aged 35-49 years who had recovered from COVID-19. For the CDR3, the DNA is TGTGCCAGCAGCTTAGCGCGGACTAGCGGGGGAAGCTCCTACAATGAGCAGTTCTTC. It translates to CASSLARTSGGSSYNEQFF.